This is a list of T cell receptor beta chains from one sample in a study of T cells in localized non-small cell lung cancer. Generated by immunoSEQ multiplex PCR, the TCRdb table keeps only in-frame clones and is missing some. The sample holds around 20,000 clones, over 80% seen once. This specimen was peripheral blood, taken before any cancer treatment. The receptors originated from a woman aged 35-70 years with stage I lung adenocarcinoma. CDR3s include the opening cysteine and the closing phenylalanine or tryptophan. A D gene is named only where the DNA matches it firmly. Only some rows state a clone size, as once, few, many or a class for expanded clones.

NA TRBJ2-1 TRBD2 TRBV28 CASSFSGTSSYNEQFF TGTGCCAGCAGTTTTAGCGGGACCAGCTCCTACAATGAGCAGTTCTTC
NA TRBJ2-5 NA TRBV7-3 CASSLNGGRQETQYF TGTGCCAGCAGCTTAAACGGGGGCAGACAAGAGACCCAGTACTTC
few TRBJ1-5 NA TRBV19 CASSSRVDQPQHF TGTGCCAGTAGTAGTAGGGTGGATCAGCCCCAGCATTTT
NA TRBJ2-3 TRBD2 TRBV6-1 CASSEEAGGRSTDTQYF TGTGCCAGCAGTGAAGAAGCGGGAGGCCGTAGCACAGATACGCAGTATTTT
NA TRBJ2-1 NA TRBV5-1 CASSLGQGEGEQFF TGCGCCAGCAGTCTGGGACAAGGGGAGGGTGAGCAGTTCTTC
NA TRBJ2-1 TRBD2 TRBV5-4 CASSAGLAETYNEQFF TGTGCCAGCAGCGCGGGACTAGCGGAGACCTACAATGAGCAGTTCTTC
NA TRBJ1-5 TRBD1 TRBV7-9 CASSGQGDIQPQHF TGTGCCAGCAGCGGACAGGGCGACATCCAGCCCCAGCATTTT
NA TRBJ1-1 NA TRBV5-6 CASSLLEPMNTEAFF TGTGCCAGCAGCCTATTAGAACCCATGAACACTGAAGCTTTCTTT
NA TRBJ1-1 NA TRBV7-5 CARSTRTGGVGAFF TGTGCCAGAAGCACCCGGACAGGCGGGGTAGGAGCTTTCTTT
NA TRBJ2-7 NA TRBV29-1 CSVARNYEQYF TGCAGCGTTGCCCGAAACTACGAGCAGTACTTC
once TRBJ1-4 NA TRBV6-5 CASSYGMKANEKLFF TGTGCCAGCAGTTACGGAATGAAAGCTAATGAAAAACTGTTTTTT
NA TRBJ1-2 TRBD1 TRBV5-1 CASSLTGEDGYTF TGCGCCAGCAGCTTGACAGGGGAAGATGGCTACACCTTC
NA TRBJ2-7 NA TRBV28 CASRPTGDSYEQYF TGTGCCAGCAGGCCGACTGGGGACTCCTACGAGCAGTACTTC
NA TRBJ2-5 NA TRBV18 CASSPTGETQYF TGTGCCAGCTCACCAACAGGAGAGACCCAGTACTTC
NA TRBJ2-7 TRBD2 TRBV5-4 CASSLDLSGGEQYF TGTGCCAGCAGCTTGGATCTTAGCGGGGGGGAGCAGTACTTC
NA TRBJ1-4 NA TRBV2 CASSGEGEKLFF TGTGCCAGCAGCGGCGAAGGAGAAAAACTGTTTTTT
NA TRBJ2-2 NA TRBV6-1 CASSEASDSVTGELFF TGTGCCAGCAGTGAAGCCAGCGACAGTGTAACCGGGGAGCTGTTTTTT
NA TRBJ1-2 TRBD1 TRBV19 CASSISSGTEDLGYTF TGTGCCAGTAGTATATCTTCCGGGACAGAAGATCTAGGCTACACCTTC
NA TRBJ1-1 NA TRBV11-3 CASSLGGEAFF TGTGCCAGCAGCTTAGGTGGTGAAGCTTTCTTT
NA TRBJ2-6 NA TRBV28 CASSPDSSGANVLTF TGTGCCAGCAGCCCCGACAGCTCTGGGGCCAACGTCCTGACTTTC
NA TRBJ2-3 TRBD2 TRBV19 CASGGIAGATDTQYF TGTGCCAGTGGGGGAATAGCGGGAGCCACAGATACGCAGTATTTT
NA TRBJ2-1 TRBD2 TRBV7-3 CASSSGLAGGTSYNEQFF TGTGCCAGCAGCTCGGGACTAGCGGGGGGAACTTCCTACAATGAGCAGTTCTTC
NA TRBJ2-1 NA TRBV10-3 CAISPGTKLYNEQFF TGTGCCATCAGTCCCGGGACCAAACTTTACAATGAGCAGTTCTTC
NA TRBJ2-3 NA TRBV11-2 CASSLGPRADTQYF TGTGCCAGCAGCTTAGGCCCGAGGGCAGATACGCAGTATTTT
NA TRBJ1-2 TRBD1 TRBV29-1 CSVGDRNYGYTF TGCAGCGTGGGGGACAGAAACTATGGCTACACCTTC
NA TRBJ2-1 TRBD2 TRBV18 CASSLGLAGGLSYNEQFF TGTGCCAGCTCACTGGGACTAGCGGGAGGCCTCTCCTACAATGAGCAGTTCTTC
NA TRBJ1-1 NA TRBV14 CASSPVAGADTEAFF TGTGCCAGCAGCCCTGTCGCAGGGGCGGACACTGAAGCTTTCTTT
few TRBJ2-7 NA TRBV28 CASSLVGPYEQYF TGTGCCAGCAGTTTGGTAGGACCTTACGAGCAGTACTTC
NA TRBJ2-3 TRBD2 TRBV5-4 CASSPSGRGGDTQYF TGTGCCAGCAGCCCGAGCGGGAGAGGAGGAGATACGCAGTATTTT
NA TRBJ1-2 TRBD1 TRBV18 CASSLGQGMDSF TGTGCCAGCTCACTTGGACAGGGGATGGACTCCTTC